Described below is a single T cell receptor (beta chain) sequence and its context. This specimen belongs to a study of patients and donors after allogeneic stem cell transplantation. The CDR3 is made up of 14 amino acids. Trimming at V came to 4 bases and at J to 7 bases, leaving 5 bases not matched to a gene. Looked up from germline, CDR1 is SGHAT and CDR2 is FQNNGV. TCRdb used MiXCR to reprocess the RT-PCR reads, holding one entry per CDR3 protein. The sample has over 350,000 distinct CDR3 sequences, about a sixth seen once. The TCR sequence derives from a human donor who was either an allogeneic HSCT recipient or a stem cell or donor lymphocyte infusion donor (not recorded which). It is not recorded whose cells these are; they may come from a transplant donor. The sample was blood, either unsorted or a sorted T cell fraction (not recorded which). The V call is TRBV11-2, the J call TRBJ2-1, with 9 bases lining up with TRBD2. DNA for the CDR3: TGTGCCAGCAGCTCCAATAGCGGGAGAAATGAGCAGTTCTTC. It yields the protein CASSSNSGRNEQFF.